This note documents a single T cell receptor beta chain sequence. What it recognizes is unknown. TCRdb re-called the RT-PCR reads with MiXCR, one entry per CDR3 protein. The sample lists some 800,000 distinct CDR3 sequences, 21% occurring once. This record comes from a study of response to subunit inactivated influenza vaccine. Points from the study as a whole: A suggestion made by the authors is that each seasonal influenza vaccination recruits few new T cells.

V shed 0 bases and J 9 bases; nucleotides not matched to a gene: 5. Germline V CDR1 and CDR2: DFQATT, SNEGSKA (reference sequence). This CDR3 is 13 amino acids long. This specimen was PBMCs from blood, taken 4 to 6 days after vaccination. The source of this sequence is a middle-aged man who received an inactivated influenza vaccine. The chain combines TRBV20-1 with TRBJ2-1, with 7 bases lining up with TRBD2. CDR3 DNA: TGCAGTGCTAGAGATCGGGGGGAAGCTGAGCAGTTCTTC. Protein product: CSARDRGEAEQFF.